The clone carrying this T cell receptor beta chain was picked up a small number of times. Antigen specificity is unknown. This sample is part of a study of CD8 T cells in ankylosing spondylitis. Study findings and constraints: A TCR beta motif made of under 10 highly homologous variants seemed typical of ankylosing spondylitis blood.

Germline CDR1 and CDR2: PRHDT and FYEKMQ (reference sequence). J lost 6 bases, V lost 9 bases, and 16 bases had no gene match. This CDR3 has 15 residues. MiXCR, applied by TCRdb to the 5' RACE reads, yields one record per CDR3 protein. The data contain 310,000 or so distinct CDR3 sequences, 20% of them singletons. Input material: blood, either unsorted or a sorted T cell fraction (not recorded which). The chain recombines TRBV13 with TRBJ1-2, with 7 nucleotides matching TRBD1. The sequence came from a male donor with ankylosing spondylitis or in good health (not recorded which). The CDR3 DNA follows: TGTGCCAGTTCGGATATTAGGGGGCGAAGGGATGGCTACACCTTC. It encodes CASSDIRGRRDGYTF.